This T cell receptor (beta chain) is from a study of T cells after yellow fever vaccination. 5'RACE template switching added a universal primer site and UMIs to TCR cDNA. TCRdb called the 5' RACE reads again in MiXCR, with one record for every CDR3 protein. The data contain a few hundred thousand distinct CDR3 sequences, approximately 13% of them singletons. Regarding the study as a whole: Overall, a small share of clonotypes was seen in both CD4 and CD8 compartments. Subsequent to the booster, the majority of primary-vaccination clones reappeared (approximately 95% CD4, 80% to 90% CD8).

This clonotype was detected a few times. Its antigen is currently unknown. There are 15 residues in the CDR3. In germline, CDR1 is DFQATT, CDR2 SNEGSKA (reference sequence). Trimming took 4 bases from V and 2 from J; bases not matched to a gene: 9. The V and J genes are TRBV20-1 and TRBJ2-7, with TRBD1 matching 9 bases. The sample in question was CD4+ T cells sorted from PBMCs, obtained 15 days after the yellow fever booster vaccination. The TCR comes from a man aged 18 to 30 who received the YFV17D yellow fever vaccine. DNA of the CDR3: TGCAGTGCTAAGGACCCCGGGACAGGGACCTACGAGCAGTACTTC. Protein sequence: CSAKDPGTGTYEQYF.